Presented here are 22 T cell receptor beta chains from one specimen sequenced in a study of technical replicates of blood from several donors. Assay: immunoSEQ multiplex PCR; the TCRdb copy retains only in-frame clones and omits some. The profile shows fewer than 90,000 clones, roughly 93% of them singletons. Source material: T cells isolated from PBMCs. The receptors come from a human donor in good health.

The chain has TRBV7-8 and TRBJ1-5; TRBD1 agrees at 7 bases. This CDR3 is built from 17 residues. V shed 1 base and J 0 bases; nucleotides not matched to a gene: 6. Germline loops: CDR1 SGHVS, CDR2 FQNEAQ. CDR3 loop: CASSLGTGVNSNQPQHF. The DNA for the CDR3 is TGTGCCAGCAGCTTAGGGACAGGCGTTAATAGCAATCAGCCCCAGCATTTT.

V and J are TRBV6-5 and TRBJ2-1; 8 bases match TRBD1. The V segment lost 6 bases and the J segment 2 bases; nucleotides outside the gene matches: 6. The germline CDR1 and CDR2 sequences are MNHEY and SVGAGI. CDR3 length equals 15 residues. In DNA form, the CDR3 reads TGTGCCAGCAGGTCCGTGACAGGGGCCTACAATGAGCAGTTCTTC. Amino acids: CASRSVTGAYNEQFF.

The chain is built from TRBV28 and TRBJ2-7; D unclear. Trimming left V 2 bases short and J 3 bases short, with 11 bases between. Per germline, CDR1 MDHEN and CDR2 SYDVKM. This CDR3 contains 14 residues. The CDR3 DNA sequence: TGTGCCAGCAGTTTAGGTTCAGGTTACTACGAGCAGTACTTC. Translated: CASSLGSGYYEQYF. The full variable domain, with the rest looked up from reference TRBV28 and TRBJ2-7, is DVKVTQSSRYLVKRTGEKVFLECVQDMDHENMFWYRQDPGLGLRLIYFSYDVKMKEKGDIPEGYSVSREKKERFSLILESASTNQTSMYLCASSLGSGYYEQYFGPGTRLTVT.

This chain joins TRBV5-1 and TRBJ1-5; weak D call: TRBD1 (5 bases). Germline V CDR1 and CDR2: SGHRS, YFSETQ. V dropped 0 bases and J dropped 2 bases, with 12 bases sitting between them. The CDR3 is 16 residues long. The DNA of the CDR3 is TGCGCCAGCAGCTTGGGCGGGGGAGGGGGCAATCAGCCCCAGCATTTT. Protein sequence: CASSLGGGGGNQPQHF.

The CDR3 protein is CASTGMENTEAFF. As DNA, the CDR3 is TGTGCCAGCACGGGGATGGAGAACACTGAAGCTTTCTTT. The rearrangement joins TRBV6-5 to TRBJ1-1; unclear D gene. The CDR3 runs 13 residues. Per the germline V gene, CDR1 is MNHEY and CDR2 is SVGAGI. The V gene lost 7 bases and the J gene lost 1 base, with 10 bases spanning the gap.

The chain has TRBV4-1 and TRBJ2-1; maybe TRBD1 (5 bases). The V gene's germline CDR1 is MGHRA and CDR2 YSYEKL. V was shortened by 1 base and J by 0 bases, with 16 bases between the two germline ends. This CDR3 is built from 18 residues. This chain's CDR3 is CASSQGFQGLSSYNEQFF. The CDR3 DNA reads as TGCGCCAGCAGCCAAGGGTTCCAGGGTCTCAGCTCCTACAATGAGCAGTTCTTC.

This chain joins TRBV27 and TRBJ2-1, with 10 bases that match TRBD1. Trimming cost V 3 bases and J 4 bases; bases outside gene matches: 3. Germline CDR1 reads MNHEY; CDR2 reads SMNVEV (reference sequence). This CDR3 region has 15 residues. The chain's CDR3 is CASSLGTGDYNEQFF. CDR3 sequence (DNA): TGTGCCAGCAGTTTGGGGACAGGGGATTACAATGAGCAGTTCTTC.

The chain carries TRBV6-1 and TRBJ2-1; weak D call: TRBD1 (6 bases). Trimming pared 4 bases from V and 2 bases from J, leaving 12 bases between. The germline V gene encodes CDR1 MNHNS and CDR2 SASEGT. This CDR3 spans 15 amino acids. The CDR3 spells CASSVQGLAYNEQFF. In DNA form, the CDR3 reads TGTGCCAGCAGTGTACAGGGATTAGCCTACAATGAGCAGTTCTTC.

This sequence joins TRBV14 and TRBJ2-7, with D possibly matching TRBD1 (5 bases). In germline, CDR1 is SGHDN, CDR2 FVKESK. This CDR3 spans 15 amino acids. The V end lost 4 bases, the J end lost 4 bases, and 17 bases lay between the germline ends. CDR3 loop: CASSRGQGRMYEQYF. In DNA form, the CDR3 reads TGTGCCAGCAGCCGCGGACAAGGCAGGATGTACGAGCAGTACTTC. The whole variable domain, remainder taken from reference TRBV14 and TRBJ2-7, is EAGVTQFPSHSVIEKGQTVTLRCDPISGHDNLYWYRRVMGKEIKFLLHFVKESKQDESGMPNNRFLAERTGGTYSTLKVQPAELEDSGVYFCASSRGQGRMYEQYFGPGTRLTVT.

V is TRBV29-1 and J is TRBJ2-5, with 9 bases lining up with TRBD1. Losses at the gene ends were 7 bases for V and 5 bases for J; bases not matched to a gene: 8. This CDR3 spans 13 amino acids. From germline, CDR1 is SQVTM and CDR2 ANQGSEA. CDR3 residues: CSAQGAGVETQYF. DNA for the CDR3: TGCAGCGCACAGGGGGCCGGCGTGGAGACCCAGTACTTC.

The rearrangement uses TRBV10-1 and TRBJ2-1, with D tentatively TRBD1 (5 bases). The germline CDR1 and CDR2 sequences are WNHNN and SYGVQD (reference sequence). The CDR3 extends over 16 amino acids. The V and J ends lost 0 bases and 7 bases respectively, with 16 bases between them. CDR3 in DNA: TGCGCCAGCAGTGAGTCTAGGGGCCTTCTAAAGAATGAGCAGTTCTTC. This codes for CASSESRGLLKNEQFF.

In DNA, the CDR3 is TGCGCCAGCATCAGCGATATCTCACCACACACTAACTCCTACGAGCAGTACTTC. As protein: CASISDISPHTNSYEQYF. This chain links TRBV4-1 with TRBJ2-7, with D unclear. Germline V gene sequence: CDR1 MGHRA, CDR2 YSYEKL. V dropped 7 bases and J dropped 0 bases, with 25 bases sitting between them. The CDR3 has 18 amino acids.

As DNA, the CDR3 is TGTGCCAGTAGTTTCAATCCCGGGACTGACCATGGCTACACCTTC. Residues: CASSFNPGTDHGYTF. The chain carries TRBV19 and TRBJ1-2; perhaps TRBD1 as D (5 bases). This CDR3 is built from 15 residues. Trimming took off 5 bases at V and 6 bases at J, with 19 bases between the two ends. Germline values: CDR1 LNHDA, CDR2 SQIVND (reference sequence).

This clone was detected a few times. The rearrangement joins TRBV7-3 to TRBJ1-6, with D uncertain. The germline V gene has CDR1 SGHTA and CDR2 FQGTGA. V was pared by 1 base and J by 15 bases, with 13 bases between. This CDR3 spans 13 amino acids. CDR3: CASSLNNLQVLHF. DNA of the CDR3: TGTGCCAGCAGCTTAAACAATCTTCAGGTCCTCCACTTT.

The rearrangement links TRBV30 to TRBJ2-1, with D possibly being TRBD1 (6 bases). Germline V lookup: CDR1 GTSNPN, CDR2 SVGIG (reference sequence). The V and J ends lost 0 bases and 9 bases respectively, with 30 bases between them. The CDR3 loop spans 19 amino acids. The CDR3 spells CAWSVLSRGKGFVTREQFF. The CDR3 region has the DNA TGTGCCTGGAGTGTACTGAGTAGGGGGAAGGGGTTTGTTACGCGTGAGCAGTTCTTC.

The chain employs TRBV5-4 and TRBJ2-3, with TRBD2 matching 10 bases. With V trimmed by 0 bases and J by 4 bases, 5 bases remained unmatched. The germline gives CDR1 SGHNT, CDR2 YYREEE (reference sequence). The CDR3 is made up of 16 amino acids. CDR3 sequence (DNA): TGTGCCAGCAGCTTGGACACTAGCGGGGCGCCAGATACGCAGTATTTT. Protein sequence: CASSLDTSGAPDTQYF.

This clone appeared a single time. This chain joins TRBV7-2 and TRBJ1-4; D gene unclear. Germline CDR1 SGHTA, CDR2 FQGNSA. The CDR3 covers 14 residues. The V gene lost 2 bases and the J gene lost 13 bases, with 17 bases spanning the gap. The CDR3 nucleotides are TGTGCCAGCAGCTTAATCGCGGCAAACGGGGTACTGTTTTTT. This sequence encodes CASSLIAANGVLFF.

Here the CDR3 reads CASSASGGTYEQYF. CDR3 bases: TGTGCCAGCAGTGCTAGCGGGGGGACCTACGAGCAGTACTTC. V and J are TRBV2 and TRBJ2-7; 11 bases map to TRBD2. CDR1 and CDR2 (germline): SNHLY, FYNNEI. The CDR3 totals 14 residues. The V gene end was trimmed by 4 bases and the J gene end by 2 bases; junction bases not matched to a gene: 1. The full variable domain, its missing parts supplied by reference TRBV2 and TRBJ2-7, is EPEVTQTPSHQVTQMGQEVILRCVPISNHLYFYWYRQILGQKVEFLVSFYNNEISEKSEIFDDQFSVERPDGSNFTLKIRSTKLEDSAMYFCASSASGGTYEQYFGPGTRLTVT.

Here the CDR3 DNA reads TGTGCCAGCAGCAAAGAAGAAGAGGCCAGCAGGTATCGGACTCAGGACACTGAAGCTTTCTTT. Translation gives CASSKEEEASRYRTQDTEAFF. V is TRBV21-1 and J is TRBJ1-1. TRBV21-1 represents a pseudogene. The CDR3 length is 21 residues.

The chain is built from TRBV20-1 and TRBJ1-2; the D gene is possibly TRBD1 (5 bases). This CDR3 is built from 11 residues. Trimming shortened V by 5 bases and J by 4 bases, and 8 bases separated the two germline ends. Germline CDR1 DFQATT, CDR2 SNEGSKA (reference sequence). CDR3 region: CSAGGLYGYTF. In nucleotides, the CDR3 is TGCAGTGCTGGGGGACTCTATGGCTACACCTTC.

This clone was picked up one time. The CDR3 coding sequence is TGTGCCAGCTCAGAATGGGGGGGACTAGCAACCCTATTTATAAGCACCGGGGAGCTGTTTTTT. It codes for CASSEWGGLATLFISTGELFF. The chain is built from TRBV28 and TRBJ2-2; 9 bases are shared with TRBD2. V lost 8 bases, J lost 4 bases, and 26 bases stayed unmatched. This CDR3 is 21 amino acids long. Per germline, CDR1 MDHEN and CDR2 SYDVKM.

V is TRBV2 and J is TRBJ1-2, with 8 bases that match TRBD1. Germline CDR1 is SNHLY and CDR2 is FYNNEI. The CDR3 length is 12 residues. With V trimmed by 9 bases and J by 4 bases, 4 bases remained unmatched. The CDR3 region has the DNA TGTGCCAGGATCACAGGGGGCTATGGCTACACCTTC. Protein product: CARITGGYGYTF.